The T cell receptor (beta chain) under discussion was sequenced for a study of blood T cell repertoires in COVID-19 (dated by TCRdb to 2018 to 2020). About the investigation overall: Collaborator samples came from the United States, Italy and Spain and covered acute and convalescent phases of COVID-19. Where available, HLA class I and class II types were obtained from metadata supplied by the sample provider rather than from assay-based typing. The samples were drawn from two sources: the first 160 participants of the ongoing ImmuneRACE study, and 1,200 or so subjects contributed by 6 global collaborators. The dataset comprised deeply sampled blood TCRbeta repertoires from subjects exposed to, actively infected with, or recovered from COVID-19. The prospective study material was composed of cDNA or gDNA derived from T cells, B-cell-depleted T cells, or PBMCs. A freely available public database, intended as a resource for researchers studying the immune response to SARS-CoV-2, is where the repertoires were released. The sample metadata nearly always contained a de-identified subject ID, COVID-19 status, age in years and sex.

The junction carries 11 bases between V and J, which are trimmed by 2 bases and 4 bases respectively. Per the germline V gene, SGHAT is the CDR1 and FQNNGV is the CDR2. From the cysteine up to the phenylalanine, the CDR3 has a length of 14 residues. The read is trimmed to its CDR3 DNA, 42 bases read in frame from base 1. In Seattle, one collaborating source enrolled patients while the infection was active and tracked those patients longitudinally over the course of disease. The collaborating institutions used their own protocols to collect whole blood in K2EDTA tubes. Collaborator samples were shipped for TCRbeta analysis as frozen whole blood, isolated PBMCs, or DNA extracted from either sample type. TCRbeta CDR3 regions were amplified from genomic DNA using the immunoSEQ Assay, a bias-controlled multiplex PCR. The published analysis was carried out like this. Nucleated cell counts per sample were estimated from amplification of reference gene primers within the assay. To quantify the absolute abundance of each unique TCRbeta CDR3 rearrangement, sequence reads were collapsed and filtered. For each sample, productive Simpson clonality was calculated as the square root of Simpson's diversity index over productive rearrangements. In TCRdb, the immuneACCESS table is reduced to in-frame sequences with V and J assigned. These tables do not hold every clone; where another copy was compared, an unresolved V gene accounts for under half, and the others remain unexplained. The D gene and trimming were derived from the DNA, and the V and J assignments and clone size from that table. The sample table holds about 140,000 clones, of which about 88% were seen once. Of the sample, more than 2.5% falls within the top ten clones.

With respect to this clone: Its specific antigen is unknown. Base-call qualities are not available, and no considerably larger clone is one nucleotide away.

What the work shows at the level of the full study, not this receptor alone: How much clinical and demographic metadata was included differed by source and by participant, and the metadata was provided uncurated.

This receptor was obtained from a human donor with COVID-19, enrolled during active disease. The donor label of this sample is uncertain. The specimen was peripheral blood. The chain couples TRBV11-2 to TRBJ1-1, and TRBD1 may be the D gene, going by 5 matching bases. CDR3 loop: CASSLQGPGTEAFF. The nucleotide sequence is TGTGCCAGCAGCTTACAGGGTCCAGGCACTGAAGCTTTCTTT.